One and the same sample provided the 24 T cell receptor beta chains below, sequenced in a study of OX40 agonist ivuxolimab in advanced cancers. Measured with immunoSEQ multiplex PCR; TCRdb has only the in-frame clones, and not every one. Seen here are about 37,000 clones, 80% to 90% observed once, and the top ten hold approximately 33%. The source material was CD4+ or CD8+ T cells sorted from blood, sampled in a trial of the OX40 agonist ivuxolimab. Receptor source: an adult with an advanced solid tumor such as melanoma, head and neck, liver or kidney cancer.

This rearrangement joins TRBV6-4 to TRBJ1-5; a weak D match, TRBD1 (6 bases). Germline CDR1 MRHNA, CDR2 SNTAGT. Trimming removed 6 bases from V and 7 bases from J, with 16 bases in between. CDR3 length: 14 residues. Written as DNA, the CDR3 is TGTGCCAGCAGCGAACAGGGAGGCGAACAGCCCCAGCATTTT. Its protein product is CASSEQGGEQPQHF.

The chain carries TRBV2 and TRBJ1-1; unclear D gene. The CDR3 totals 13 residues. Germline V gene lookup returns CDR1 SNHLY and CDR2 FYNNEI. Trimming pared 4 bases from V and 0 bases from J, leaving 6 bases between. The DNA of the CDR3 is TGTGCCAGCAGTGCCCGGTTGAACACTGAAGCTTTCTTT. It yields the protein CASSARLNTEAFF.

The chain carries TRBV20-1 and TRBJ2-7; 7 bases line up with TRBD1. Germline CDR1 reads DFQATT; CDR2 reads SNEGSKA (reference sequence). The CDR3 runs 11 residues. Trimming cost V 7 bases and J 2 bases; bases outside gene matches: 2. For the CDR3, the DNA is TGCAGTGGAGGGGGCCCCTACGAGCAGTACTTC. It is translated as CSGGGPYEQYF.

The rearrangement uses TRBV6-4 and TRBJ1-3, with D perhaps matching TRBD1 (6 bases). Per germline, CDR1 MRHNA and CDR2 SNTAGT. The CDR3 has 17 amino acids. Trimming took 2 bases from V and 1 from J, leaving 15 bases between them. The CDR3 spells CASSDALRGASGNTIYF. CDR3 coding DNA: TGTGCCAGCAGTGACGCCCTACGGGGGGCTTCTGGAAACACCATATATTTT.

The chain has TRBV6-1 and TRBJ2-5, with D perhaps matching TRBD1 (5 bases). V lost 2 bases and J 4 bases, leaving 11 bases between the germline ends. The V gene's germline CDR1 is MNHNS and CDR2 SASEGT. CDR3 length: 14 residues. The DNA for the CDR3 is TGTGCCAGCAGTGAAACAGGTTTCCCAGAGACCCAGTACTTC. This translates into CASSETGFPETQYF.

This chain connects TRBV10-1 to TRBJ2-1, with D possibly being TRBD2 (6 bases). Germline lookup yields CDR1 WNHNN and CDR2 SYGVQD (reference sequence). Trimming removed 8 bases from V and 6 bases from J, with 17 bases in between. The CDR3 covers 14 residues. The CDR3 sequence is CASGGRTGVNEQFF. The CDR3 coding sequence is TGCGCCAGCGGAGGGAGAACGGGGGTCAATGAGCAGTTCTTC.

The chain has TRBV23-1 and TRBJ2-6; tentatively, D is TRBD2 (6 bases). TRBV23-1 is an ORF; its function is uncertain. V was clipped by 6 bases and J by 0 bases, with 21 bases between them. CDR3 length: 19 residues. The CDR3 DNA follows: TGCGCCAGCAGCCAAAGGCGGGGTGGCAGAAGCTCTGGGGCCAACGTCCTGACTTTC. Its translation is CASSQRRGGRSSGANVLTF.

This chain links TRBV6-1 with TRBJ1-5; D gene uncertain. CDR1 and CDR2 from the germline V gene are MNHNS and SASEGT. Trimming took off 3 bases at V and 6 bases at J, with 12 bases between the two ends. This CDR3 comprises 14 residues. The CDR3: CASSDLREAQPQHF. CDR3 sequence (DNA): TGTGCCAGCAGTGATCTTAGGGAAGCTCAGCCCCAGCATTTT.

The chain combines TRBV6-5 with TRBJ1-6; D is ambiguous. CDR1 is MNHEY and CDR2 is SVGAGI in the germline V gene. The CDR3 length is 13 residues. Between the trimmed V and J ends, which lost 2 bases and 7 bases, there was a span of 6 bases. In DNA, the CDR3 is TGTGCCAGCAGTTACCGAGCGAATTCACCCCTCCACTTT. It encodes CASSYRANSPLHF.

The chain recombines TRBV5-1 with TRBJ2-3; 7 bases map to TRBD1. Germline assignment: CDR1 SGHRS and CDR2 YFSETQ. The V and J ends lost 0 bases and 2 bases, in that order; junction bases with no gene match: 3. The CDR3 is made up of 15 amino acids. The DNA for the CDR3 is TGCGCCAGCAGCTTGGAAGGGGGCCTCACAGATACGCAGTATTTT. Translated: CASSLEGGLTDTQYF.

As for this clone: The same CDR3 can be traced to other DNA sequences in this sample. J is TRBJ1-5 and V is TRBV6-1, with 7 bases lining up with TRBD1. V gave up 6 bases and J gave up 0 bases; unmatched junction bases: 2. Germline loops: CDR1 MNHNS, CDR2 SASEGT. The CDR3 contains 14 residues. The CDR3 here is CASRAGGSNQPQHF. The CDR3, as DNA: TGTGCCAGCAGGGCAGGGGGTAGCAATCAGCCCCAGCATTTT.

The rearrangement links TRBV2 to TRBJ1-3; TRBD1 might be the D (6 bases). This CDR3 spans 14 amino acids. Trimming shortened V by 8 bases and J by 4 bases, and 15 bases separated the two germline ends. Germline V CDR1 and CDR2: SNHLY, FYNNEI. This chain's CDR3 is CASFRGGTGNTIYF. DNA for the CDR3: TGTGCCAGCTTTAGGGGGGGGACCGGAAACACCATATATTTT.

This chain links TRBV6-5 with TRBJ1-3; 7 positions agree with TRBD1. The germline V gene has CDR1 MNHEY and CDR2 SVGAGI. The CDR3 is made up of 14 amino acids. The ends lost 6 bases at V and 4 bases at J; junction bases unmatched: 6. The CDR3 reads CASRQGGEGNTIYF. CDR3 nucleotides: TGTGCCAGCAGGCAGGGGGGCGAAGGAAACACCATATATTTT.

The chain has TRBV10-2 and TRBJ2-1, with D possibly being TRBD1 or TRBD2 (5 bases each). V was shortened by 7 bases and J by 6 bases, with 10 bases between the two germline ends. Germline V gene sequence: CDR1 WSHSY, CDR2 SAAADI. The CDR3 totals 12 residues. The CDR3 loop reads CASTRDLNEQFF. DNA of the CDR3: TGCGCCAGCACTCGGGACCTCAATGAGCAGTTCTTC.

The chain joins TRBV19 to TRBJ2-7, with a possible D match to TRBD1 (5 bases). Trimming removed 1 base at V and 4 bases at J, with 8 bases between. The V gene's germline CDR1 is LNHDA and CDR2 SQIVND (reference sequence). This CDR3 spans 13 amino acids. CDR3 amino acids: CASSIVQGYEQYF. In nucleotides, the CDR3 is TGTGCCAGTAGTATAGTGCAGGGTTACGAGCAGTACTTC.

The rearrangement links TRBV21-1 to TRBJ1-5; the table names TRBD1, a call not compared with the DNA. TRBV21-1 is marked as a pseudogene. The CDR3 has 17 amino acids. In DNA, the CDR3 is TGTGCCAGCACCAACCCGGAAGGACAGGGACCCCATCAGCCCCAGCATTTT. Its translation is CASTNPEGQGPHQPQHF.

In its sample, this clone was seen once. This chain uses TRBV5-5 with TRBJ2-1; 11 positions agree with TRBD2. This CDR3 spans 15 amino acids. Germline CDR1 reads SGHKS; CDR2 reads YYEKEE (reference sequence). Trimming took 3 bases from V and 7 from J; bases not matched to a gene: 6. The CDR3: CASSSLAGGGNEQFF. The CDR3 DNA is TGTGCCAGCAGCTCCCTAGCGGGAGGAGGGAATGAGCAGTTCTTC.

This chain links TRBV6-6 with TRBJ1-1; 7 bases are a match to TRBD1. Germline CDR1 and CDR2: MNHNY and SVGAGI (reference sequence). Trimming at V came to 4 bases and at J to 0 bases, leaving 8 bases not matched to a gene. The CDR3 totals 16 residues. The CDR3 coding sequence is TGTGCCAGCAGTTTCCCGGGACAGAGTATGAACACTGAAGCTTTCTTT. It is translated as CASSFPGQSMNTEAFF.

This clone came up once. V usage is TRBV4-1 and J usage is TRBJ2-5; TRBD2 matches 10 bases. Germline V lookup: CDR1 MGHRA, CDR2 YSYEKL. V lost 0 bases and J lost 5; bases outside the gene matches: 15. The CDR3 consists of 19 residues. CDR3: CASSQDPGTSVPGSETQYF. DNA for the CDR3: TGCGCCAGCAGCCAAGATCCCGGGACTAGCGTACCTGGGAGCGAGACCCAGTACTTC.

The V gene is TRBV28, the J gene TRBJ2-7; 8 nucleotides match TRBD2. This CDR3 is 16 amino acids long. J was trimmed by 2 bases and V by 7 bases; bases with no gene match: 13. Germline CDR1 and CDR2: MDHEN and SYDVKM. CDR3 sequence (DNA): TGTGCCAGCACCCCGGGGGGGTGGATTGGAGCCTACGAGCAGTACTTC. Its translation: CASTPGGWIGAYEQYF.

The V and J genes are TRBV27 and TRBJ1-1; D not certain. Trimming removed 4 bases from V and 0 bases from J, with 9 bases in between. Germline CDR1 MNHEY, CDR2 SMNVEV (reference sequence). The CDR3 is 14 amino acids. CDR3 coding DNA: TGTGCCAGCAGTTGGAGCTTCATGAACACTGAAGCTTTCTTT. As protein: CASSWSFMNTEAFF.

V gene TRBV2 combines with J gene TRBJ1-3; 7 nucleotides agree with TRBD1. CDR1 and CDR2 (germline): SNHLY, FYNNEI. V trimming: 8 bases; J trimming: 7 bases; junction bases outside the gene matches: 8. The CDR3 is 13 residues long. The CDR3: CASQGSQGNTIYF. The CDR3 coding sequence is TGTGCCAGCCAGGGCTCACAGGGGAACACCATATATTTT.

CDR3 nucleotides: TGTGCCAGTCGGAACTACGAGCAGTACTTC. It translates to CASRNYEQYF. The chain has TRBV19 and TRBJ2-7, with D hard to call. The germline CDR1 and CDR2 sequences are LNHDA and SQIVND (reference sequence). V dropped 8 bases and J dropped 3 bases, with 5 bases sitting between them. This CDR3 has 10 residues.

The V and J genes are TRBV6-6 and TRBJ2-5; TRBD2 agrees at 10 bases. CDR1 is MNHNY and CDR2 is SVGAGI in the germline V gene (reference sequence). The ends lost 4 bases at V and 3 bases at J; junction bases unmatched: 2. This CDR3 has 14 amino acids. As DNA, the CDR3 is TGTGCCAGCAGTTCCCTAGCGGGGGAAGAGACCCAGTACTTC. Its translation: CASSSLAGEETQYF.